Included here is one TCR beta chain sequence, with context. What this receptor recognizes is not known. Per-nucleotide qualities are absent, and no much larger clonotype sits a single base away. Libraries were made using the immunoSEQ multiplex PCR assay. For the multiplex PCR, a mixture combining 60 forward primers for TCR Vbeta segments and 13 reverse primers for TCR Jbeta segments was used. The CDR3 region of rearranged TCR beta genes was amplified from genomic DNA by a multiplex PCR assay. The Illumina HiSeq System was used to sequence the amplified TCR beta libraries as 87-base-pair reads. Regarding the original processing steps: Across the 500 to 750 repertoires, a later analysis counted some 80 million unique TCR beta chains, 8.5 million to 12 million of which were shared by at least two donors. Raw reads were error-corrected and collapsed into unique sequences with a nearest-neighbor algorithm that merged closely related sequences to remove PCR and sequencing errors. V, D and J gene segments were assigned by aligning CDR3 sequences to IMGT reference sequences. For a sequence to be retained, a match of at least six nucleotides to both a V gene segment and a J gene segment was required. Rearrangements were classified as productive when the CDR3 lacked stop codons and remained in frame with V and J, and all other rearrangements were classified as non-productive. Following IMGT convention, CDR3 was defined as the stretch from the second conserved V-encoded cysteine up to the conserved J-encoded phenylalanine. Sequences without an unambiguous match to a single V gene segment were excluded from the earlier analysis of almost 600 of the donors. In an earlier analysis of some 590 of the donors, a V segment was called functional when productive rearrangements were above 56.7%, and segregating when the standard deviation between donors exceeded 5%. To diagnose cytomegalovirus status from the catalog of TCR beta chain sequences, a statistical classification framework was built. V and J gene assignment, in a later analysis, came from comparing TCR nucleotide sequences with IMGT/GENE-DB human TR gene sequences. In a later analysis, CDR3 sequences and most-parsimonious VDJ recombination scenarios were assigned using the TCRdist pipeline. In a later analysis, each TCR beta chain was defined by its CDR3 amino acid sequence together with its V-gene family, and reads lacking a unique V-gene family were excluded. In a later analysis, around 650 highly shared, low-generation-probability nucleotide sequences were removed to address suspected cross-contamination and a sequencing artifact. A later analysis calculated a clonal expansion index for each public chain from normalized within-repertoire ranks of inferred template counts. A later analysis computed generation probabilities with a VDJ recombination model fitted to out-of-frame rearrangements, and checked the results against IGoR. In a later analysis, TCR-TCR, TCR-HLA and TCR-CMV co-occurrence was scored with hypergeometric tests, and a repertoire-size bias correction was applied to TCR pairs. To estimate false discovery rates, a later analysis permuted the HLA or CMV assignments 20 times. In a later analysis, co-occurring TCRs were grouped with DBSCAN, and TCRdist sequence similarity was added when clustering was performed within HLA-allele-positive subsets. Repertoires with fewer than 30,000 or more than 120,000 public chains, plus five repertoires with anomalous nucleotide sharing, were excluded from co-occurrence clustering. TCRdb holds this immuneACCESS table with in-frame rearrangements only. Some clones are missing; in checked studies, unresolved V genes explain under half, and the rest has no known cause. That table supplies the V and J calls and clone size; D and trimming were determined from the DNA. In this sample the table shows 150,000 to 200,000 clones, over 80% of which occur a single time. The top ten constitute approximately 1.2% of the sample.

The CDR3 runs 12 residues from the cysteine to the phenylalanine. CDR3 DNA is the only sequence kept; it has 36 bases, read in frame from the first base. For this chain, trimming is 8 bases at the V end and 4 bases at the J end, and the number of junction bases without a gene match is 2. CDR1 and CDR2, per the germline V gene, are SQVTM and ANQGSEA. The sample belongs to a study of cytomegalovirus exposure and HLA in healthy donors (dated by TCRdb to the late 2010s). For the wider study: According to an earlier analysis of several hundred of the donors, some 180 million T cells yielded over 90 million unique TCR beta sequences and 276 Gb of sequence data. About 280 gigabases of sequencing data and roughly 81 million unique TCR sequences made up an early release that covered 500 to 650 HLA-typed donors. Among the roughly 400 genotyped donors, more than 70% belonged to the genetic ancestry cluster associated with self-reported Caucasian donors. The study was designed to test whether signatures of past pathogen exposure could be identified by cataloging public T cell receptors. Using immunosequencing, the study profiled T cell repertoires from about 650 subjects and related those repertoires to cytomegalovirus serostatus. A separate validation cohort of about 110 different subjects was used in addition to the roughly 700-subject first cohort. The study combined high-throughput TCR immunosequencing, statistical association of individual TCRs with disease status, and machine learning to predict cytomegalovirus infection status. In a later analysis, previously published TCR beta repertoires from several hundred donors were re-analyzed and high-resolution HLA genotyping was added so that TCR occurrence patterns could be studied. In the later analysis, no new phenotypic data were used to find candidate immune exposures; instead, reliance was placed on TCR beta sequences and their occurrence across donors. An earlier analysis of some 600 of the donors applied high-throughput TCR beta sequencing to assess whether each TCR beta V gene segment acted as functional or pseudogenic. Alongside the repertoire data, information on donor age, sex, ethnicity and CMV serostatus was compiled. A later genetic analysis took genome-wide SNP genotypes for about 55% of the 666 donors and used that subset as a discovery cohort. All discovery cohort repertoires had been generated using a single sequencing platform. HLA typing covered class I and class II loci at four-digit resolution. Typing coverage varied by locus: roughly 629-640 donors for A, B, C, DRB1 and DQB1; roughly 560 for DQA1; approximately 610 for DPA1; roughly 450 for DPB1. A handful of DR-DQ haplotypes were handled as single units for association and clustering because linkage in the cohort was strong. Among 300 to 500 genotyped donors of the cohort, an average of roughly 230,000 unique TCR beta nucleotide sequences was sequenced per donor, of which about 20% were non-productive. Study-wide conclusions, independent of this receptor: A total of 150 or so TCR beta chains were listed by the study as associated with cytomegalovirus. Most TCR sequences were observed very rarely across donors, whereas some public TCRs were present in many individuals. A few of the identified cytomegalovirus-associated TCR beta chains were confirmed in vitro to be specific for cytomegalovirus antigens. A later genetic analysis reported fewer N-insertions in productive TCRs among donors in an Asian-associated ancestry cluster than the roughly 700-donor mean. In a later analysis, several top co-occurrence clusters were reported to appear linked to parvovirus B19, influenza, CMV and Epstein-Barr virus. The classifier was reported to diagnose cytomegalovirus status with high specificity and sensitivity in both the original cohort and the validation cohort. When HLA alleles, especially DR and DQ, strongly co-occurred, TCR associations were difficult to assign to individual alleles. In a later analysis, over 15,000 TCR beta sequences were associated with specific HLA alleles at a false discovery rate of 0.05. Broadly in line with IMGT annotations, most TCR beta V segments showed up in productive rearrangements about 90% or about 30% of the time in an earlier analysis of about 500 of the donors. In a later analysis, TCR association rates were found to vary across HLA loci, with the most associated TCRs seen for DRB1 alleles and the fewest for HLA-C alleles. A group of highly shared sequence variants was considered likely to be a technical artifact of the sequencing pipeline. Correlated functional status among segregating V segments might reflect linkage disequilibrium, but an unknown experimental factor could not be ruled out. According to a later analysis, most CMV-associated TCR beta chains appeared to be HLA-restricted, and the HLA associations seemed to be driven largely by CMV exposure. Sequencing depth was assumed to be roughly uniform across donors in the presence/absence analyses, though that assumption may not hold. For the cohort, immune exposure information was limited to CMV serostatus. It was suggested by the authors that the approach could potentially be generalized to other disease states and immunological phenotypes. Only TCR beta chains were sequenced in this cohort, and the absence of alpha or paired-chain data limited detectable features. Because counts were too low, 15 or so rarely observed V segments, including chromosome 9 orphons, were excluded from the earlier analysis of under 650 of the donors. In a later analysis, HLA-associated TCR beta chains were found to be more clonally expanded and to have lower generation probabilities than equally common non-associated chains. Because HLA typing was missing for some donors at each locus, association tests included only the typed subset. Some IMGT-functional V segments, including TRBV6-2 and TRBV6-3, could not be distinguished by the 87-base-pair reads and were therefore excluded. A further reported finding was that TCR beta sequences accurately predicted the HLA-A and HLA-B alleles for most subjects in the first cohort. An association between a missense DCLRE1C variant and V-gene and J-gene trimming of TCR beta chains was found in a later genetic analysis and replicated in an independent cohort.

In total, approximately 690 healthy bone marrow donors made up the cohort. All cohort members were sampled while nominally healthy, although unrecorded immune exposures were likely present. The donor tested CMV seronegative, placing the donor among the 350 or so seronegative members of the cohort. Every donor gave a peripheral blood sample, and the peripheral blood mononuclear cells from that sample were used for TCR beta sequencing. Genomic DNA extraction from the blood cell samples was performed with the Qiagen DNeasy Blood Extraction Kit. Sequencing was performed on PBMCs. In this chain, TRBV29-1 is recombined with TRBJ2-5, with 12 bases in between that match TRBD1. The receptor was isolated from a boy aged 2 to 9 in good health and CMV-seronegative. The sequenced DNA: TGCAGCCTGGGACAGGGGGCAGAGACCCAGTACTTC. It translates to CSLGQGAETQYF.